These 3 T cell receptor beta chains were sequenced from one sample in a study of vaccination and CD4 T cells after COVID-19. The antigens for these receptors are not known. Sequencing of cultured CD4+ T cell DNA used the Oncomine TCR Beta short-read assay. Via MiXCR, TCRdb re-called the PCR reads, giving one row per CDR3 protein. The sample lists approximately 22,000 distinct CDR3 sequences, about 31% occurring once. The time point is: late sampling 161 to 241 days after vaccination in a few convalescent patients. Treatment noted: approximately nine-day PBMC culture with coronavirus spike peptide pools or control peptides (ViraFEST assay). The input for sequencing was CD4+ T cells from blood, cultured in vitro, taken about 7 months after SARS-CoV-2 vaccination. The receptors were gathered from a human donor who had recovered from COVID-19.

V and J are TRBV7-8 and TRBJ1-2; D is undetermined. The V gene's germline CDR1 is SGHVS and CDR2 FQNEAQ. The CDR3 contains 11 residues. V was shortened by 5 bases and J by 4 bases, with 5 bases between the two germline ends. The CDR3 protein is CASSPIYGYTF. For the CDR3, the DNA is TGTGCCAGCAGCCCGATCTATGGCTACACCTTC.

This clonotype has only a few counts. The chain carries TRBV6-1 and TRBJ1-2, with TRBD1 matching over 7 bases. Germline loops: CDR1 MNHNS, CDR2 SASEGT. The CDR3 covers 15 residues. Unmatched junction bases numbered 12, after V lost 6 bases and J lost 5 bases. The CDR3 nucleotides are TGTGCCAGCAGGACCCGGACAGGTGCCGGGTATGGCTACACCTTC. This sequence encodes CASRTRTGAGYGYTF.

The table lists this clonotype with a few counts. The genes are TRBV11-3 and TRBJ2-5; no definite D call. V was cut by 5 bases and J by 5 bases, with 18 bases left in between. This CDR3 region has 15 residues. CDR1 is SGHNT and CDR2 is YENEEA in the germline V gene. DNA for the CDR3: TGTGCCAGCAGCCCTTGGACCTCTTTCGGGGAGACCCAGTACTTC. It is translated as CASSPWTSFGETQYF.